This TCR beta chain was identified during a study of blood T cell repertoires in COVID-19. This CDR3 is 15 amino acids long. Germline CDR1 reads SNHLY; CDR2 reads FYNNEI. V dropped 4 bases and J dropped 3; count of bases not matched to a gene: 7. The protocol was immunoSEQ multiplex PCR, while the TCRdb copy is restricted to in-frame clones and leaves out a portion. The sample includes 280,000 or so clones, about 89% of them seen just once. The chain employs TRBV2 and TRBJ2-7; TRBD2 aligns across 9 bases. The sequence came from a woman in her sixties or seventies with acute or convalescent COVID-19. The sequencing sample was made of peripheral blood. The CDR3, as DNA: TGTGCCAGCAGTGGAAGCGGGAGGTCTCTCTACGAGCAGTACTTC. It yields the protein CASSGSGRSLYEQYF.